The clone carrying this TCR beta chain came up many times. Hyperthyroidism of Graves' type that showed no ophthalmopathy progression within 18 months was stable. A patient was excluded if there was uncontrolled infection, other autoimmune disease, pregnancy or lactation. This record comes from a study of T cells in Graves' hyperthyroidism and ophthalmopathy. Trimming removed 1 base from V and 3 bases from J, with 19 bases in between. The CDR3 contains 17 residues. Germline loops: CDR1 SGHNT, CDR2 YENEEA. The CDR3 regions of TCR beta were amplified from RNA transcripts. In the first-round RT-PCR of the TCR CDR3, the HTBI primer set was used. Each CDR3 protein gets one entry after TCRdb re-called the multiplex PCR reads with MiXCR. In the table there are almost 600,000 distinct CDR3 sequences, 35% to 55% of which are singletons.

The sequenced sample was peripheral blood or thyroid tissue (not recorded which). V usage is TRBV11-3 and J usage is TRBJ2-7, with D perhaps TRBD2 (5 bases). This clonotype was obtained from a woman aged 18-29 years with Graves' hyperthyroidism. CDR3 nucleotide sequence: TGTGCCAGCAGCTTAGGATCGGGAAACCCGATTTTCTACGAGCAGTACTTC. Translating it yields CASSLGSGNPIFYEQYF.